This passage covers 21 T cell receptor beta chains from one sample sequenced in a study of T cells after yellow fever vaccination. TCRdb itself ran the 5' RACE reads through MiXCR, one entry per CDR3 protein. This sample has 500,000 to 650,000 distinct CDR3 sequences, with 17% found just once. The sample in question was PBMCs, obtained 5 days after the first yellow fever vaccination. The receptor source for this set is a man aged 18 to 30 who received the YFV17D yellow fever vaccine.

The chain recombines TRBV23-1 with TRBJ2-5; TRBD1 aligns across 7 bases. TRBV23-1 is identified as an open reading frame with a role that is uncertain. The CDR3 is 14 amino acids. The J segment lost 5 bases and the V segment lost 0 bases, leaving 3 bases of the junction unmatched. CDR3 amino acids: CASSQSKGAETQYF. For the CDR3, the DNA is TGCGCCAGCAGTCAATCGAAGGGGGCGGAGACCCAGTACTTC.

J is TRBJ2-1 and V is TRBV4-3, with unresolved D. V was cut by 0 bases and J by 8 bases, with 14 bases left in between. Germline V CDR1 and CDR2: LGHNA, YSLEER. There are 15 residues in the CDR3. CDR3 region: CASSQENGSGDEQFF. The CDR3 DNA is TGCGCCAGCAGCCAAGAAAATGGCAGTGGGGATGAGCAGTTCTTC.

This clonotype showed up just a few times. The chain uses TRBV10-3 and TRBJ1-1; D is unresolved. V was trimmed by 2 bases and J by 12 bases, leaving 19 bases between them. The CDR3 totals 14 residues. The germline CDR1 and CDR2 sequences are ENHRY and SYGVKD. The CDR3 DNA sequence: TGTGCCATCAGTGAGGAGGTCCTCAGCGGCGTCACTTTCTTT. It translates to CAISEEVLSGVTFF.

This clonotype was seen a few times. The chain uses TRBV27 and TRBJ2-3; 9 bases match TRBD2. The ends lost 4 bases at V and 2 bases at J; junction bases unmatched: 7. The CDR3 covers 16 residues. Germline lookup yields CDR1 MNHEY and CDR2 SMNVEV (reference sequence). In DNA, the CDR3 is TGTGCCAGCAGTTGGCGAGCGGGGGGACACACAGATACGCAGTATTTT. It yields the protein CASSWRAGGHTDTQYF.

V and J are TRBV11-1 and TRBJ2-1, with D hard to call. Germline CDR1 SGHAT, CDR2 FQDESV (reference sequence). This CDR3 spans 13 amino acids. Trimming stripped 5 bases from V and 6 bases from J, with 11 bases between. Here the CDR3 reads CASSPPAVNEQFF. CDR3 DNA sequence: TGTGCCAGCAGCCCTCCGGCGGTCAATGAGCAGTTCTTC.

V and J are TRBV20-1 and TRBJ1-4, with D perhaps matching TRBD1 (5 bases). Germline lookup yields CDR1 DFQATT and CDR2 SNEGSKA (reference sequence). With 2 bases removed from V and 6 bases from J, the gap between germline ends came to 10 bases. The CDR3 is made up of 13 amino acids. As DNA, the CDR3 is TGCAGTGCTAGAACCCCAGGGTATGAAAAACTGTTTTTT. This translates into CSARTPGYEKLFF.

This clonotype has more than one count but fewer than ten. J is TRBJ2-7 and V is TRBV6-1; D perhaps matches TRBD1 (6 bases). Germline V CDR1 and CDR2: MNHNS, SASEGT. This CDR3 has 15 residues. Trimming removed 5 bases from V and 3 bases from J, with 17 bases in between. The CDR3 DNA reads TGTGCCAGCAGTAAGACAGGCACGGGGTTCTACGAGCAGTACTTC. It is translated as CASSKTGTGFYEQYF.

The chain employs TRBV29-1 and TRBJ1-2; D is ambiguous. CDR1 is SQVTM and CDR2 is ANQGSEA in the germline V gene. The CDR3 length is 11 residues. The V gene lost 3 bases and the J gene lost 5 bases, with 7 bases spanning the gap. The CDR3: CSVDGSYGYTF. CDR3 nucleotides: TGCAGCGTTGACGGTTCATATGGCTACACCTTC.

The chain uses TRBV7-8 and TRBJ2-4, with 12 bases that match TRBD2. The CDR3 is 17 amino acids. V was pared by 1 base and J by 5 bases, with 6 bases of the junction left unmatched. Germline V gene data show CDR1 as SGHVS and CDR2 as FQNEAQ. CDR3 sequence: CASSLGRTSGEQNIQYF. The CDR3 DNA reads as TGTGCCAGCAGCTTAGGAAGGACTAGCGGGGAACAAAACATTCAGTACTTC.

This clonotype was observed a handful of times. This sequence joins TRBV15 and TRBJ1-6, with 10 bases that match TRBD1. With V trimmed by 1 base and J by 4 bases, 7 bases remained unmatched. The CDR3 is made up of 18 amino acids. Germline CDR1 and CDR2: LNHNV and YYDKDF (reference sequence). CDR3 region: CATSRVGQGTLYNSPLHF. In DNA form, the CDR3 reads TGTGCCACCAGCAGAGTGGGACAGGGGACCCTATATAATTCACCCCTCCACTTT.

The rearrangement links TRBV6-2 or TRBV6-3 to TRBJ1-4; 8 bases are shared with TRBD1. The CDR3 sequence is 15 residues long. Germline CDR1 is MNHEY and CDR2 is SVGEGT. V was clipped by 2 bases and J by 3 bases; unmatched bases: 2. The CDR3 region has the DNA TGTGCCAGCAGTTACGCGACAGGGGCTAATGAAAAACTGTTTTTT. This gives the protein CASSYATGANEKLFF.

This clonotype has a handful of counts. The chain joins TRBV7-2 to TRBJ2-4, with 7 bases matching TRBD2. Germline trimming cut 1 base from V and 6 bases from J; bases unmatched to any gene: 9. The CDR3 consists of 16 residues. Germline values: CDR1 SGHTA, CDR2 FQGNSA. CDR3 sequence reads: CASSLDGGGWINIQYF. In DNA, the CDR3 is TGTGCCAGCAGCTTAGATGGGGGGGGGTGGATAAACATTCAGTACTTC.

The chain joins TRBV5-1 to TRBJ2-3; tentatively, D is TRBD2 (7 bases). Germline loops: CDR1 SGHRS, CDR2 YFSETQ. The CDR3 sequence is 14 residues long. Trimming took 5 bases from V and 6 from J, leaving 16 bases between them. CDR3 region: CASRGGPSGDTQYF. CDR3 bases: TGCGCCAGCAGGGGGGGGCCCAGCGGTGATACGCAGTATTTT. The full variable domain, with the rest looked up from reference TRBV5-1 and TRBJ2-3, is KAGVTQTPRYLIKTRGQQVTLSCSPISGHRSVSWYQQTPGQGLQFLFEYFSETQRNKGNFPGRFSGRQFSNSRSEMNVSTLELGDSALYLCASRGGPSGDTQYFGPGTRLTVL.

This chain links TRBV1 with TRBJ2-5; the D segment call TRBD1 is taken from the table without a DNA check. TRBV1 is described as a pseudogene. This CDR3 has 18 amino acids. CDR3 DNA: TGCACCAGCAGCCAAGATCCCTCGGTCCGGGGGGACCAAGAGACCCAGTACTTC. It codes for CTSSQDPSVRGDQETQYF.

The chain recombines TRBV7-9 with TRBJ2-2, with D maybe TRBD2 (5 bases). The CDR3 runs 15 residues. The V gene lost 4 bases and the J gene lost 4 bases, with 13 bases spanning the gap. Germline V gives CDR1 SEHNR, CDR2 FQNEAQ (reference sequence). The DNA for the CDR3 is TGTGCCAGCAGCTCCGGGATCGGCAGCACCGGGGAGCTGTTTTTT. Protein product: CASSSGIGSTGELFF.

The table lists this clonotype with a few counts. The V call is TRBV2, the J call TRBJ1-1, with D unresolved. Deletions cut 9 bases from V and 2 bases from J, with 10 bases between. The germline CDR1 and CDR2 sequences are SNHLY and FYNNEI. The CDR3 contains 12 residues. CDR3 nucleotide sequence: TGTGCCAGGGACTTGGGAAACACTGAAGCTTTCTTT. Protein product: CARDLGNTEAFF.

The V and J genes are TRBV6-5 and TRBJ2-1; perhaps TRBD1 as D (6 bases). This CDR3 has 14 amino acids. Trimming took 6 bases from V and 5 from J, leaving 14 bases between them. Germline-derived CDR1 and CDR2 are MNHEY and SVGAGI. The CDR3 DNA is TGTGCCAGCAGCTACACGACAGGCCACAATGAGCAGTTCTTC. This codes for CASSYTTGHNEQFF.

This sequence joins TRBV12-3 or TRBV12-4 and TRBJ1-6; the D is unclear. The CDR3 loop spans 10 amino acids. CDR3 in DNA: TGTGCTACCAGGAATTCACCCCTCCACTTT. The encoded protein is CATRNSPLHF.

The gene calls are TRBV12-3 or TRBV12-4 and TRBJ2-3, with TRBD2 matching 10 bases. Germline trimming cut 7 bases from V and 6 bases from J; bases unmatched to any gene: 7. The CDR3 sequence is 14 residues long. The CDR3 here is CASIPGLATDTQYF. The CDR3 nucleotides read TGTGCCAGCATCCCGGGACTAGCGACTGATACGCAGTATTTT.

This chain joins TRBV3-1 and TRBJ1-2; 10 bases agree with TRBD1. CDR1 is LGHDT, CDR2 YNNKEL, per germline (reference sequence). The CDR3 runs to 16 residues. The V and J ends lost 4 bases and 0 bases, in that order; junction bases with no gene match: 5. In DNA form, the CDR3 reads TGTGCCAGCAGCCCGGCCGACAGGGGGCCTAACTATGGCTACACCTTC. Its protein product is CASSPADRGPNYGYTF.

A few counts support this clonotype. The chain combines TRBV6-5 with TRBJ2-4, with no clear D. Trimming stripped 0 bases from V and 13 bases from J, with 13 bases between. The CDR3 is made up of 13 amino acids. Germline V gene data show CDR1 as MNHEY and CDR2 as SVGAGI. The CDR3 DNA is TGTGCCAGCAGTTACTCCATGGCAGATCTACAGTACTTC. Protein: CASSYSMADLQYF.